One and the same sample provided the 26 T cell receptor beta chains below, sequenced in a study of monozygotic twins with inflammatory bowel disease. TCRdb reprocessed the 5' RACE reads and reports one entry per CDR3 protein, with no DNA. This sample contains about 330,000 distinct CDR3 sequences. The sample comprised blood. Source of these receptors: a human donor with ulcerative colitis or Crohn's disease, or a healthy co-twin of an affected twin (not recorded which).

CDR3 loop: CASTYYDRDTGELFF. This chain connects TRBV19 to TRBJ2-2; TCRdb designates TRBD1, a call that cannot be tested without DNA. This CDR3 is 15 amino acids long. Germline values: CDR1 LNHDA, CDR2 SQIVND (reference sequence).

This chain's CDR3 is CSARGGITTDTQYF. The chain employs TRBV20-1 and TRBJ2-3; there is no DNA to check the TCRdb D call of TRBD2. This CDR3 is built from 14 residues. Germline V gene data show CDR1 as DFQATT and CDR2 as SNEGSKA (reference sequence).

This chain joins TRBV29-1 and TRBJ2-4; TCRdb lists TRBD1, though no DNA is available to test this call. CDR1 is SQVTM and CDR2 is ANQGSEA in the germline V gene. The CDR3 is 13 residues long. The CDR3 loop is CSVPGQGRNIQYF.

This chain links TRBV28 with TRBJ2-1; TCRdb lists TRBD2, though no DNA is available to test this call. CDR3 size: 15 residues. Germline V gene data show CDR1 as MDHEN and CDR2 as SYDVKM. This CDR3 is CASSGISGNLNEQFF.

This chain connects TRBV19 to TRBJ2-7; TCRdb lists TRBD1, though no DNA is available to test this call. The germline CDR1 and CDR2 sequences are LNHDA and SQIVND (reference sequence). CDR3 size: 13 residues. CDR3: CAIVRDRALKKHF.

This chain joins TRBV5-1 and TRBJ2-2. Looked up from germline, CDR1 is SGHRS and CDR2 is YFSETQ. This CDR3 has 15 residues. CDR3 protein: CASSLVLANTGELFF.

This rearrangement joins TRBV5-1 to TRBJ2-4. The CDR3 has 12 residues. Per germline, CDR1 SGHRS and CDR2 YFSETQ. CDR3 residues: CASSFVGNIQYF. The full variable domain, its missing parts supplied by reference TRBV5-1 and TRBJ2-4, is KAGVTQTPRYLIKTRGQQVTLSCSPISGHRSVSWYQQTPGQGLQFLFEYFSETQRNKGNFPGRFSGRQFSNSRSEMNVSTLELGDSALYLCASSFVGNIQYFGAGTRLSVL.

The V call is TRBV7-7, the J call TRBJ2-2; the TCRdb D gene call, TRBD1, has no DNA to confirm it. CDR1 is SSHAT and CDR2 is FNYEAQ in the germline V gene (reference sequence). The length of the CDR3 is 15 residues. The CDR3 here is CASSQQGVRHGELFF.

V gene TRBV5-1 combines with J gene TRBJ2-5. The V gene's germline CDR1 is SGHRS and CDR2 YFSETQ. The CDR3 consists of 12 residues. The CDR3 protein is CASSLHQETQYF.

V gene TRBV10-3 combines with J gene TRBJ2-2. The CDR3 length is 13 residues. Germline CDR1 reads ENHRY; CDR2 reads SYGVKD. CDR3 protein: CAIGWSSTGDLFF.

The chain uses TRBV28 and TRBJ2-6; TCRdb lists TRBD1, though no DNA is available to test this call. The CDR3 contains 18 residues. Germline CDR1 MDHEN, CDR2 SYDVKM. The CDR3 reads CASSQLGQTFSGANVLTF. Variable domain in full (rest from reference TRBV28 and TRBJ2-6): DVKVTQSSRYLVKRTGEKVFLECVQDMDHENMFWYRQDPGLGLRLIYFSYDVKMKEKGDIPEGYSVSREKKERFSLILESASTNQTSMYLCASSQLGQTFSGANVLTFGAGSRLTVL.

The chain uses TRBV6-1 and TRBJ1-5; without DNA, the TCRdb call of TRBD1 cannot be checked. The CDR3 length is 13 residues. Per the germline V gene, CDR1 is MNHNS and CDR2 is SASEGT. CDR3 sequence reads: CASSQGFEQPQHF.

The chain couples TRBV5-1 to TRBJ1-2. The CDR3 is 14 amino acids. Germline V gene sequence: CDR1 SGHRS, CDR2 YFSETQ. The CDR3 sequence is CASSLDTEPYGYTF.

The chain employs TRBV20-1 and TRBJ2-3; the D call from TCRdb, TRBD2, cannot be confirmed without DNA. CDR3 length equals 15 residues. Germline V gene lookup returns CDR1 DFQATT and CDR2 SNEGSKA (reference sequence). This CDR3 is CSARGGGRAKDTQYF.

The chain couples TRBV29-1 to TRBJ2-5. This CDR3 is 13 amino acids long. The germline gives CDR1 SQVTM, CDR2 ANQGSEA. CDR3 sequence: CSSRRGPQETQYF.

The J gene is TRBJ1-5, the V gene TRBV28; the TRBD1 assignment by TCRdb is unverifiable without DNA. CDR1 MDHEN and CDR2 SYDVKM come from the germline V gene. CDR3 length: 15 residues. CDR3 in amino acids: CASSSPPGQLQPQHF.

The genes are TRBV4-1 and TRBJ2-7; the D call from TCRdb, TRBD2, cannot be confirmed without DNA. The V gene's germline CDR1 is MGHRA and CDR2 YSYEKL. The CDR3 is made up of 19 amino acids. CDR3 region: CASSQVALAGGSSSGEQYF.

The gene calls are TRBV12-3 or TRBV12-4 and TRBJ1-2. This CDR3 region has 13 residues. The CDR3 loop is CASSLVEEYGYTF.

The chain combines TRBV7-9 with TRBJ1-1; with no DNA, the TCRdb D assignment of TRBD1 cannot be verified. Looked up from germline, CDR1 is SEHNR and CDR2 is FQNEAQ (reference sequence). The CDR3 spans 14 residues. This chain's CDR3 is CAGAGASVNTEAFF.

The gene calls are TRBV7-2 and TRBJ1-6; the D call from TCRdb, TRBD1, cannot be confirmed without DNA. This CDR3 is 15 amino acids long. The germline V gene encodes CDR1 SGHTA and CDR2 FQGNSA. This CDR3 reads CASSRGRTGGSPLHF.

V and J are TRBV20-1 and TRBJ1-5. The CDR3 covers 14 residues. CDR1 and CDR2 (germline): DFQATT, SNEGSKA (reference sequence). The CDR3 loop is CSARLGGGHQPQHF.

The rearrangement uses TRBV5-6 and TRBJ1-1; TCRdb calls TRBD1, which cannot be checked without DNA. Germline V CDR1 and CDR2: SGHDT, YYEEEE. The CDR3 covers 13 residues. The CDR3 spells CASSFWGPGEAFF.

V is TRBV29-1 and J is TRBJ1-5; with no DNA, the TCRdb D assignment of TRBD1 cannot be verified. CDR1 and CDR2 from the germline V gene are SQVTM and ANQGSEA. This CDR3 is built from 13 residues. CDR3 loop: CSVQQGFGQPQHF.

The CDR3 region is CASLLTGANVLTF. The chain has TRBV7-9 and TRBJ2-6. The germline gives CDR1 SEHNR, CDR2 FQNEAQ (reference sequence). The CDR3 contains 13 residues.

V is TRBV7-8 and J is TRBJ2-5; TCRdb reports TRBD1, a call that lacks DNA to check it against. This CDR3 contains 14 residues. Germline loops: CDR1 SGHVS, CDR2 FQNEAQ. The CDR3 reads CASSLRGEEKTQYF. Drawing the rest from reference TRBV7-8 and TRBJ2-5, the complete variable domain is GAGVSQSPRYKVAKRGQDVALRCDPISGHVSLFWYQQALGQGPEFLTYFQNEAQLDKSGLPSDRFFAERPEGSVSTLKIQRTQQEDSAVYLCASSLRGEEKTQYFGPGTRLLVL.

The chain uses TRBV6-2 or TRBV6-3 and TRBJ2-1; TCRdb indicates TRBD1, and absent DNA this call remains unverified. CDR3 length: 17 residues. CDR1 and CDR2 (germline): MNHEY, SVGEGT. The CDR3 spells CASSPPKRAANLNEQFF.